This T cell receptor beta chain was identified during a study of cytomegalovirus exposure and HLA in healthy donors (dated by TCRdb to the late 2010s). Looking at the study overall: An earlier analysis of some 550 of the donors reported approximately 300 Gb of sequence data and about 100 million unique TCR beta sequences from 190 million or so T cells. Donor age, sex, ethnicity and CMV serostatus were compiled together with the repertoire data. Rather than using new phenotypic data, the later analysis identified candidate immune exposures from TCR beta sequences and from how often those sequences occurred across donors. Every discovery cohort repertoire had been produced on one sequencing platform. Typing coverage varied by locus: roughly 629-640 donors for A, B, C, DRB1 and DQB1; approximately 500 for DQA1; around 610 for DPA1; approximately 470 for DPB1. Class I and class II HLA loci were covered by the typing at four-digit resolution. An earlier analysis of 587 of the donors applied high-throughput TCR beta sequencing to assess whether each TCR beta V gene segment acted as functional or pseudogenic. A later genetic analysis took genome-wide SNP genotypes for about three fifths of the 666 donors and used that subset as a discovery cohort. Of the 300 to 500 genotyped donors, approximately 80% were placed in the genetic ancestry cluster associated with self-reported Caucasian donors. The study used immunosequencing to profile the T cell repertoires of under 700 subjects and linked those repertoires to cytomegalovirus serostatus. Besides the first cohort of approximately 670 subjects, a separate validation cohort made up of over 100 different subjects was used. Among 300 to 500 genotyped donors of the cohort, an average of roughly 230,000 unique TCR beta nucleotide sequences was sequenced per donor, of which about 18% were non-productive. Roughly 300 gigabases of sequencing data and around 85 million unique TCR sequences made up an early release that covered roughly 670 HLA-typed donors. The aim of the study was to test whether cataloging public T cell receptors could identify signatures of past pathogen exposure. A later analysis re-analyzed previously published TCR beta repertoires from roughly 630 donors and added high-resolution HLA genotyping to study TCR occurrence patterns. To predict cytomegalovirus infection status, the study combined high-throughput TCR immunosequencing, statistical association of individual TCRs with disease status, and machine learning. Roughly 5 DR-DQ haplotypes were handled as single units for association and clustering because linkage in the cohort was strong.

The cohort comprised under 700 healthy bone marrow donors. Cohort members were all nominally healthy when sampled, although unrecorded immune exposures were likely present. The donor was CMV seronegative and belonged to the group of 350 or so seronegative cohort members. A peripheral blood sample was provided by each donor, and peripheral blood mononuclear cells were used for TCR beta sequencing. Genomic DNA extraction from the blood cell samples was performed with the Qiagen DNeasy Blood Extraction Kit. Concerning this clone: The target of this receptor is not known. No qualities accompany the bases; no much larger clone lies one base away.

Receptor amplification or capture employed the immunoSEQ multiplex PCR assay. For the multiplex PCR, a mixture combining 60 forward primers for TCR Vbeta segments and 13 reverse primers for TCR Jbeta segments was used. The CDR3 region of rearranged TCR beta genes was amplified from genomic DNA by a multiplex PCR assay. The Illumina HiSeq System was used to sequence the amplified TCR beta libraries as 87-base-pair reads. Processing in the source paper ran as follows. In a later analysis, roughly 80 million unique TCR beta chains were counted across the 650 to 750 repertoires, and roughly 10 million of these chains were shared by at least two donors. Raw reads were error-corrected and collapsed into unique sequences by a nearest-neighbor algorithm in which closely related sequences were merged to remove PCR and sequencing errors. V, D and J gene segments were assigned by aligning CDR3 sequences to IMGT reference sequences. For a sequence to be retained, a match of at least six nucleotides was required to both a V gene segment and a J gene segment. A rearrangement was called productive if the CDR3 had no stop codons and remained in frame with V and J, and every other rearrangement was called non-productive. CDR3 was defined according to IMGT convention as the region running from the second conserved V-encoded cysteine to the conserved J-encoded phenylalanine. Sequences without an unambiguous match to a single V gene segment were excluded from the earlier analysis of about 630 of the donors. An earlier analysis of several hundred of the donors called V segments functional above 56.7% productive rearrangements and segregating when the between-donor standard deviation exceeded 5%. A statistical classification framework was developed to diagnose cytomegalovirus status using the catalog of TCR beta chain sequences. In a later analysis, V and J genes were assigned by comparing TCR nucleotide sequences against IMGT/GENE-DB human TR gene sequences. The TCRdist pipeline was used in a later analysis to assign CDR3 sequences and most-parsimonious VDJ recombination scenarios. In a later analysis, every TCR beta chain was defined by the combination of its CDR3 amino acid sequence and its V-gene family, and reads without a unique V-gene family were dropped. As a way to deal with suspected cross-contamination and a sequencing artifact, a later analysis dropped roughly 600 nucleotide sequences that were highly shared and had low generation probability. A later analysis calculated a clonal expansion index for each public chain from normalized within-repertoire ranks of inferred template counts. A later analysis computed generation probabilities with a VDJ recombination model fitted to out-of-frame rearrangements, and checked the results against IGoR. A later analysis scored TCR-TCR, TCR-HLA and TCR-CMV co-occurrence with hypergeometric tests, applying a repertoire-size bias correction to TCR pairs. In a later analysis, false discovery rates were estimated by permuting HLA or CMV assignments 20 times. In a later analysis, co-occurring TCRs were grouped using DBSCAN, and TCRdist sequence similarity was added for clustering within HLA-allele-positive subsets. Repertoires with fewer than 30,000 or more than 120,000 public chains were left out of co-occurrence clustering, as were about five repertoires with anomalous nucleotide sharing. The clones in this table, taken by TCRdb from immuneACCESS, are in-frame only. Not every clone is retained; where verified, under half of the shortfall comes from an unresolved V gene, and the cause of the rest is unknown. The DNA was the basis for D and trimming; V, J and clone size are from that table. This sample comprises roughly 150,000 clones, roughly 85% of them detected only once. Of the sample, 1% is held by the ten largest clones.

Overall study results and their limits: Strong co-occurrence of HLA alleles, especially DR and DQ, made assigning TCR associations to individual alleles difficult. Cytomegalovirus status was reported to be diagnosed by the classifier with high specificity and sensitivity in both the original and validation cohorts. A cluster of highly shared sequence variants was judged likely to represent a technical artifact of the sequencing pipeline. A further reported finding was that TCR beta sequences accurately predicted the HLA-A and HLA-B alleles for most subjects in the first cohort. A few of the identified cytomegalovirus-associated TCR beta chains were confirmed in vitro to be specific for cytomegalovirus antigens. In a later genetic analysis, a missense DCLRE1C variant was associated with V-gene and J-gene trimming of TCR beta chains, and the association was replicated in an independent cohort. A later analysis found that most CMV-associated TCR beta chains appeared HLA-restricted, with HLA associations seemingly driven largely by CMV exposure. Sequencing depth was assumed to be roughly uniform across donors in the presence/absence analyses, though that assumption may not hold. In a later analysis, the rate of TCR association differed among HLA loci, with DRB1 alleles having the most associated TCRs and HLA-C alleles having the fewest. In a later analysis, HLA-associated TCR beta chains showed more clonal expansion and lower generation probabilities than non-associated chains that were equally common. Because counts were too low, about 18 rarely observed V segments, including chromosome 9 orphons, were excluded from the earlier analysis of some 590 of the donors. According to the authors, the approach could potentially be generalized to other disease states and immunological phenotypes. While some public TCRs were present in many individuals, most TCR sequences turned up only very rarely across donors. Correlated functional status among segregating V segments might be attributable to linkage disequilibrium, but an unknown experimental factor could not be ruled out. In a later genetic analysis, fewer N-insertions in productive TCRs were reported among donors in an Asian-associated ancestry cluster than the roughly 640-donor mean. Broadly in line with IMGT annotations, most TCR beta V segments showed up in productive rearrangements about 87% or about 30% of the time in an earlier analysis of 587 of the donors. For the cohort, immune exposure information was limited to CMV serostatus. This cohort had only TCR beta chains sequenced, and the lack of alpha or paired-chain data limited which features could be detected. Because some donors lacked HLA typing at each locus, the association tests relied only on the typed subset. In a later analysis, several top co-occurrence clusters were reported to appear linked to parvovirus B19, influenza, CMV and Epstein-Barr virus. The study gave a list of 150 to 200 TCR beta chains associated with cytomegalovirus. At a false discovery rate of 0.05, a later analysis linked 16,951 TCR beta sequences to specific HLA alleles.

Material for sequencing was PBMCs. This clonotype originated in a boy between 2 and 10 years old in good health and CMV-seronegative.

The CDR3 protein is CASSLRWRQGVTEAFF. The nucleotide sequence is given as TGTGCCAGCAGTTTAAGGTGGAGACAGGGGGTGACTGAAGCTTTCTTT. This chain is built from TRBV27 and TRBJ1-1; TRBD1 matches 9 bases in the middle. Unmatched junction bases come to 9, with V trimmed by 2 bases and J by 5 bases. The CDR3 runs 16 residues from the cysteine to the phenylalanine. The sequence is cut down to CDR3 DNA, 48 bases in frame from base 1. The germline V gene (reference sequence) provides CDR1 MNHEY and CDR2 SMNVEV.